Described below is a single T cell receptor beta chain sequence and its context. Treatment given: randomized to nivolumab then ipilimumab (arm A) or the reverse (arm B). Patients had received no earlier DNA-damaging chemotherapy. Live CD3+CD8+ CD19− CD56− cells were sorted from PBMCs. Sequencing used immunoSEQ multiplex PCR; TCRdb keeps in-frame clones, though not all of them. The data hold 3,500 to 5,000 clones, with around 55% observed a single time. These data come from a study of sequential checkpoint blockade in melanoma. Study-level information: First-line arms were nivolumab then ipilimumab, or the reverse, randomized 1:1.

The germline V gene encodes CDR1 MNHEY and CDR2 SMNVEV (reference sequence). This CDR3 has 16 amino acids. J was trimmed by 12 bases and V by 4 bases; bases with no gene match: 19. Source: CD8+ T cells sorted from blood (inferred from file names), taken from a patient given nivolumab and ipilimumab in sequence. This TCR came from a human donor with melanoma. V is TRBV27 and J is TRBJ2-7; TRBD2 matches at 9 bases. For the CDR3, the DNA is TGTGCCAGCAGTTCAAGATCGGAGACTAGCGGAACCGACCGGTACTTC. Residues: CASSSRSETSGTDRYF.